A selection of T cell receptor beta chains follows, all from one sample in a study of blood T cell repertoires in COVID-19. Data came from immunoSEQ multiplex PCR; TCRdb stores just in-frame clones and leaves some out. The sample holds about 130,000 clones, 84% seen once. Specimen: peripheral blood. All receptors derive from a human donor in a cohort sampled during active COVID-19. Both conserved end residues are part of each CDR3. D genes are given only for firm matches. Clone size is not always given. Where it is, it says once, few, many or a class for expanded clones.

V gene	clone size	D gene	J gene	CDR3 DNA	CDR3 protein
TRBV14	.	.	TRBJ1-2	TGTGCCAGCAGCCGACTTCGGGACACCGGCTCCTATGGCTACACCTTC	CASSRLRDTGSYGYTF
TRBV7-8	.	.	TRBJ1-5	TGTGCCAGCAGCTTCTTTGGAGGCCCAAATCAGCCCCAGCATTTT	CASSFFGGPNQPQHF
TRBV9	.	.	TRBJ2-7	TGTGCCAGCAGCCCCCAGGGCCGATCTTACGAGCAGTACTTC	CASSPQGRSYEQYF
TRBV18	.	.	TRBJ2-2	TGTGCCAGCTCACCAAGCGAGAACACCGGGGAGCTGTTTTTT	CASSPSENTGELFF
TRBV19	.	TRBD1	TRBJ1-4	TGTGCCAGTAGTATATTTACAGGGGCTGGTAATGAAAAACTGTTTTTT	CASSIFTGAGNEKLFF
TRBV6-6	.	.	TRBJ2-2	TGTGCCAGCAGTTACTCGATTGGCACGAACACCGGGGAGCTGTTTTTT	CASSYSIGTNTGELFF
TRBV9	.	TRBD1	TRBJ2-1	TGTGCCAGCAGCACTACCGGACAGGGGCCTTACAATGAGCAGTTCTTC	CASSTTGQGPYNEQFF
TRBV7-3	.	TRBD2	TRBJ2-1	TGTGCCAGCAGCTTACTAGCGGGGGGTGTAAATGAGCAGTTCTTC	CASSLLAGGVNEQFF
TRBV4-1	.	TRBD1	TRBJ1-2	TGCGCCAGCAATAATGAGGGGACAGGGGGCCGTGGCTACACCTTC	CASNNEGTGGRGYTF
TRBV25-1	.	.	TRBJ1-1	TGTGCCAGCAGTCCGAGGGTGAACACTGAAGCTTTCTTT	CASSPRVNTEAFF
TRBV6-5	.	.	TRBJ1-2	TGTGCCAGCAGCCGTACGTTAGGGGCGGACTATGGCTACACCTTC	CASSRTLGADYGYTF
TRBV5-4	.	.	TRBJ1-2	TGTGCCAGCAGCTTGGAGGGGACATCGGGGGGCTACACCTTC	CASSLEGTSGGYTF
TRBV5-1	.	.	TRBJ1-5	TGCGCCAGCAGCTTAGGGGAGGGTCGACAGCCCCAGCATTTT	CASSLGEGRQPQHF
TRBV28	.	.	TRBJ2-7	TGTGCCAGCAGTCCAGGGTTTTACGAGCAGTACTTC	CASSPGFYEQYF
TRBV14	.	TRBD2	TRBJ2-7	TGTGCCAGCAGCCAAGATCTCCTAGCGGGGGCATACGAGCAGTACTTC	CASSQDLLAGAYEQYF
TRBV27	.	.	TRBJ1-1	TGTGCCAGCAGGGGACTTTACACTGAAGCTTTCTTT	CASRGLYTEAFF
TRBV7-6	.	TRBD1	TRBJ1-6	TGTGCCAGCAGCTCTCGACAGGGAGGTCTTAACAACTATAATTCACCCCTCCACTTT	CASSSRQGGLNNYNSPLHF
TRBV21-1	.	.	TRBJ1-2	TGTGCCAGCAGAACCACCGGGACAGGGAAGAACTATGGCTACACCTTC	CASRTTGTGKNYGYTF
TRBV27	.	TRBD1	TRBJ1-1	TGTGCCAGCAGTTTTCGCAGGGGGCGCGGCACTGAAGCTTTCTTT	CASSFRRGRGTEAFF
TRBV12-3/TRBV12-4	.	.	TRBJ1-2	TGTGCCAGCAGCTCGAACGGCGGCTATGGCTACACCTTC	CASSSNGGYGYTF
TRBV7-8	.	TRBD2	TRBJ2-7	TGTGCCAGCAGCTTATCTTCCCTAACTAGCGGGGGGGCCCCCGAGCAGTACTTC	CASSLSSLTSGGAPEQYF
TRBV5-1	.	.	TRBJ1-3	TGCGCCAGCAGCACGAGAGAACAGGGATCTGGAAACACCATATATTTT	CASSTREQGSGNTIYF
TRBV6-2/TRBV6-3	.	TRBD2	TRBJ2-5	TGTGCCAGCAGCCCCGCCTCCTCTAGCGGGGGGCCACTCCGCGGAACCCAGTACTTC	CASSPASSSGGPLRGTQYF
TRBV30	.	TRBD2	TRBJ2-3	TGTGCCTGTGGGGCTAGCGGGGGGTTAGCAGATACGCAGTATTTT	CACGASGGLADTQYF
TRBV30	.	TRBD1	TRBJ1-1	TGTGCCTGGAGTGCACAGGGGGCAATTGAAGCTTTCTTT	CAWSAQGAIEAFF
TRBV5-1	.	.	TRBJ2-7	TGCGCCAGCAGCTTTAATAGGGGCGAGCAGTACTTC	CASSFNRGEQYF
TRBV19	.	.	TRBJ1-1	TGTGCCAGTAGTTCCCGCACCTCACAGGGTGAAGCTTTCTTT	CASSSRTSQGEAFF
TRBV10-3	.	.	TRBJ1-3	TGTGCCCTAAAGACGGACACTGGAAACACCATATATTTT	CALKTDTGNTIYF
TRBV7-3	.	TRBD1	TRBJ1-1	TGTGCCAGCAGCTCCGGGACAGGGGGTCGGGCTTTCTTT	CASSSGTGGRAFF
TRBV6-5	once	TRBD1	TRBJ1-5	TGTGCCAGCAGGGACCAAACCAGGGGGCAAGAGCCCCAGCATTTT	CASRDQTRGQEPQHF
TRBV5-1	.	TRBD1	TRBJ2-7	TGCGCCAGCAGCTGGGGGGACAGGGAGGCCCGGGACGAGCAGTACTTC	CASSWGDREARDEQYF
TRBV30	.	.	TRBJ1-6	TGTGCCTGGAGTGGACAGACTAATTCACCCCTCCACTTT	CAWSGQTNSPLHF
TRBV20-1	.	.	TRBJ1-2	TGCAGTGCTCACAGGTACTATGGCTACACCTTC	CSAHRYYGYTF
TRBV7-9	.	.	TRBJ1-2	TGTGCCAGCAGCCCTAACTACACCTTC	CASSPNYTF
TRBV5-8	.	TRBD1	TRBJ1-6	TGTGCCAGCAGCTTGATGGGACAGCGGGTCGATGTCCACTTT	CASSLMGQRVDVHF
TRBV9	few	.	TRBJ1-1	TGTGCCAGCAGCGTATCGGGGGTGGGCACTGAAGCTTTCTTT	CASSVSGVGTEAFF